These 10 T cell receptor beta chains came from one sample sequenced in a study of CD8+CD57+ T cells in acquired aplastic anemia. CD8+CD57+ cell expansion had been shown by flow cytometry in patients chosen for sequencing. CDR3 and TCR beta VDJ profiling relied on genomic DNA as the template. TCRdb ran MiXCR on the reads and lists one entry per CDR3 protein. The sample has some 200,000 distinct CDR3 sequences; over 40% are singletons. What was sequenced was sorted CD4+, CD8+, or CD8+CD57+ T cells (not recorded which) from PBMCs. These receptors all stem from a human donor with aplastic anemia.

There are many counts of this clonotype. The V gene is TRBV20-1, the J gene TRBJ1-1, with D possibly being TRBD1 (5 bases). CDR3 length: 14 residues. From germline, CDR1 is DFQATT and CDR2 SNEGSKA (reference sequence). V shed 0 bases and J shed 8 bases, with 16 bases lying between them. This CDR3 is CSARDGVLRGEAFF. CDR3 coding DNA: TGCAGTGCTAGAGATGGGGTGTTGAGGGGAGAAGCTTTCTTT.

The chain has TRBV4-1 and TRBJ1-2; D not certain. The CDR3 has 13 residues. Trimming took 0 bases from V and 4 from J, leaving 6 bases between them. Per germline, CDR1 MGHRA and CDR2 YSYEKL. CDR3 loop: CASSQDVAYGYTF. The CDR3 DNA reads TGCGCCAGCAGCCAAGATGTCGCCTATGGCTACACCTTC.

The chain joins TRBV24-1 to TRBJ2-1; D is ambiguous. The CDR3 is 16 amino acids. V lost 1 base and J lost 4, with 13 bases in between. Germline CDR1 is KGHDR and CDR2 is SFDVKD. The CDR3 DNA sequence: TGTGCCACCAGTGATTTCTCGGGCGCGAGGTACAATGAGCAGTTCTTC. It is translated as CATSDFSGARYNEQFF.

The chain employs TRBV11-3 and TRBJ2-7; 9 nucleotides match TRBD2. This CDR3 contains 12 residues. With 8 bases clipped from V and 3 bases from J, the junction kept 2 bases outside the gene matches. Germline-derived CDR1 and CDR2 are SGHNT and YENEEA. The CDR3 spells CASSTSGYEQYF. CDR3 sequence (DNA): TGTGCCAGCTCGACTAGCGGCTACGAGCAGTACTTC.

This clonotype showed up many times. This chain links TRBV3-1 with TRBJ1-6, with 8 positions matching TRBD1. The CDR3 extends over 14 amino acids. Germline trimming cut 3 bases from V and 11 bases from J; bases unmatched to any gene: 6. Germline loops: CDR1 LGHDT, CDR2 YNNKEL (reference sequence). CDR3 coding DNA: TGTGCCAGCAGCCATACTCGACAGGGGACACCCCTCCACTTT. It yields the protein CASSHTRQGTPLHF.

This clonotype was recorded many times. The genes are TRBV5-8 and TRBJ2-7; 7 positions match TRBD1. This CDR3 is 13 amino acids long. From germline, CDR1 is SGHTS and CDR2 YDEGEE. The trim removed 8 bases at V and 6 bases at J, leaving 11 bases unmatched. Here the CDR3 DNA reads TGTGCCAGTAGGCGGCAGGGGGTTACCGAGCAGTACTTC. This translates into CASRRQGVTEQYF.

The chain carries TRBV24-1 and TRBJ2-1, with TRBD1 identical over 9 bases. Trimming took 4 bases from V and 2 from J; bases not matched to a gene: 8. The CDR3 has 17 amino acids. Germline V gene data show CDR1 as KGHDR and CDR2 as SFDVKD. This CDR3 reads CATSDPLGTGTYNEQFF. CDR3 coding DNA: TGTGCCACCAGTGACCCGTTGGGGACAGGGACCTACAATGAGCAGTTCTTC.

In regard to this clonotype: With a much larger clone just one base away, this may be a read error. Since the CDR3 does not end with the conserved phenylalanine or tryptophan, this likely comes from a read error. The chain links TRBV28 to TRBJ2-7; the D call may be TRBD1 or TRBD2 (6 bases each). CDR3 length equals 15 residues. Trimming left V 7 bases short and J 0 bases short, with 16 bases between. In germline, CDR1 is MDHEN, CDR2 SYDVKM. The CDR3 DNA follows: TGTGCCAGCACCTCCGGAGGGGGAATCTCCTACGAGCAGTACTCC. Its translation: CASTSGGGISYEQYS.

Comments on this clonotype: Given a much more abundant clone one base away, this may be a read error. V is TRBV20-1 and J is TRBJ2-7; 13 bases fit TRBD2. The CDR3 has 14 amino acids. Germline V CDR1 and CDR2: DFQATT, SNEGSKA (reference sequence). V trimming: 5 bases; J trimming: 5 bases; junction bases outside the gene matches: 6. This CDR3 is CSASGTSGADEQYF. In DNA form, the CDR3 reads TGCAGTGCTTCCGGGACTAGCGGGGCCGACGAGCAGTACTTC.

There are a few counts of this clonotype. V and J are TRBV20-1 and TRBJ1-2; weak D call: TRBD1 (6 bases). The ends were cut back, 5 bases at V and 10 bases at J, with 14 bases in the middle. CDR3 length: 11 amino acids. Germline V gene data show CDR1 as DFQATT and CDR2 as SNEGSKA (reference sequence). The CDR3 is CSAPGTNDYTF. The CDR3 nucleotides read TGCAGTGCTCCAGGGACAAACGACTACACCTTC.